This T cell receptor beta chain was documented in a study of blood T cell repertoires in COVID-19. Background on the study: The United States, Italy and Spain were the sources of the acute and convalescent COVID-19 samples. The analysed material was cDNA or gDNA that came from T cells, B-cell-depleted T cells, or PBMCs.

Under the authors' procedure: Reference gene primers were amplified, and this amplification served to estimate nucleated cell counts. Clones were sequenced by immunoSEQ multiplex PCR, and TCRdb holds only the in-frame ones, with some missing. The V and J calls and the clone size are those of that table, but D and trimming were determined from the DNA. The data show 350,000 or so clones, about 87% seen once. V lost 1 base and J lost 0, with 10 bases in between. Germline values: CDR1 SGHVS, CDR2 FQNEAQ. This CDR3 is 16 amino acids long. This clonotype was sampled from a woman aged 30 to 39 with COVID-19, enrolled during active disease. The genes are TRBV7-8 and TRBJ1-5; the D is unclear. Specimen: peripheral blood. The CDR3 region has the DNA TGTGCCAGCAGCTTAGGAGTTTCGTATAGCAATCAGCCCCAGCATTTT. Protein: CASSLGVSYSNQPQHF.